This paragraph reports one T cell receptor (beta chain). Its matching antigen is unknown. This specimen belongs to a study of a mutant IDH1 vaccine in newly diagnosed glioma. The time point: week 47, end of study. A single vaccine dose contained 300 ug of mutant IDH1 20-mer peptide, and topical imiquimod was used with it. The astrocytomas were IDH1-mutant, ATRX-negative, and WHO grade 3 or 4. Assay: immunoSEQ multiplex PCR; the TCRdb copy retains only in-frame clones and omits some. The sample carries around 50,000 clones, roughly 84% recorded once. There are 12 residues in the CDR3. CDR1 GTSNPN and CDR2 SVGIG come from the germline V gene (reference sequence). V shed 3 bases and J shed 13 bases, with 16 bases lying between them.

The source was PBMCs, collected from a glioma patient whose treatment included an IDH1 peptide vaccine. The receptor comes from a woman between 25 and 40 years old with glioma. Some clones in this sample may be carry-over from other donors' samples. The chain joins TRBV30 to TRBJ2-1, with D possibly matching TRBD2 (6 bases). The CDR3 region is CAWSATSSRQFF. The DNA for the CDR3 is TGTGCCTGGAGCGCCACTAGCTCACGACAGTTCTTC. Based on the CDR3 plus reference TRBV30 and TRBJ2-1, the full variable domain is SQTIHQWPATLVQPVGSPLSLECTVEGTSNPNLYWYRQAAGRGLQLLFYSVGIGQISSEVPQNLSASRPQDRQFILSSKKLLLSDSGFYLCAWSATSSRQFFGPGTRLTVL.